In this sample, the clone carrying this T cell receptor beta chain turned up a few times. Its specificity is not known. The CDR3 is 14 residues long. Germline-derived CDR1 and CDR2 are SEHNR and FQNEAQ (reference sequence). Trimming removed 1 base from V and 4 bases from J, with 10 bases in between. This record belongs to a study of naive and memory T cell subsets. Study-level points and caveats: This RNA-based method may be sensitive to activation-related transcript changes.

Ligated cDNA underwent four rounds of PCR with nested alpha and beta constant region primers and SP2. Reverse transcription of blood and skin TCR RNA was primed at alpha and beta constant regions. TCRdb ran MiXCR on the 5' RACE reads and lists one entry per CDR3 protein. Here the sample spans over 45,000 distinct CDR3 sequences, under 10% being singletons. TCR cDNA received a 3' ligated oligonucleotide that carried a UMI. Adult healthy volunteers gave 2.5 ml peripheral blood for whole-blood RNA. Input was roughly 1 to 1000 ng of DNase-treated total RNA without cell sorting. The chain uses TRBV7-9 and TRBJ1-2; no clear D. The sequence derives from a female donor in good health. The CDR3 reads CASSLGRELYGYTF. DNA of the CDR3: TGTGCCAGCAGCTTAGGACGGGAGCTCTATGGCTACACCTTC. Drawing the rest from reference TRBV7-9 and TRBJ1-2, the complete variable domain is DTGVSQNPRHKITKRGQNVTFRCDPISEHNRLYWYRQTLGQGPEFLTYFQNEAQLEKSRLLSDRFSAERPKGSFSTLEIQRTEQGDSAMYLCASSLGRELYGYTFGSGTRLTVV.